This T cell receptor (beta chain) was sequenced for a study of shared clonotypes between healthy human individuals. Study results and caveats: The authors expected sequencing depth to affect clonotype sharing among donors.

As defined, naive CD8 cells were CD45RO-negative and positively selected for CCR7, with terminally differentiated effector memory CD45RA+ cells excluded. Donors had no recently reported acute infections or vaccinations and were HIV-negative. Per the original data handling: Junction-only sequences produced by ImmunoSEQ had no quality scores, so filtering differed. The table came from immunoSEQ multiplex PCR; TCRdb's copy has only in-frame clones and leaves some out. V and J calls plus clone size are reproduced from that table; the DNA served to infer D and trimming. The sample holds more than 2 million clones; 90% to 95% are singletons and the top ten take about 1.7%. A word on this clone: Its antigen is not identified.

The CDR3 extends over 15 amino acids. V dropped 4 bases and J dropped 8; count of bases not matched to a gene: 8. CDR1 and CDR2 from the germline V gene are SGHNT and YYREEE (reference sequence). Sequencing was carried out using naive CD8+ T cells from PBMCs. The chain couples TRBV5-4 to TRBJ1-4, with 10 bases fitting TRBD1. This sequence was found in a man younger than 35 in good health. Some clones in this sample may be carry-over from other donors' samples. The CDR3, as DNA: TGTGCCAGCAGCCCGACGGGACAGGGGATAGAAAAACTGTTTTTT. This codes for CASSPTGQGIEKLFF.